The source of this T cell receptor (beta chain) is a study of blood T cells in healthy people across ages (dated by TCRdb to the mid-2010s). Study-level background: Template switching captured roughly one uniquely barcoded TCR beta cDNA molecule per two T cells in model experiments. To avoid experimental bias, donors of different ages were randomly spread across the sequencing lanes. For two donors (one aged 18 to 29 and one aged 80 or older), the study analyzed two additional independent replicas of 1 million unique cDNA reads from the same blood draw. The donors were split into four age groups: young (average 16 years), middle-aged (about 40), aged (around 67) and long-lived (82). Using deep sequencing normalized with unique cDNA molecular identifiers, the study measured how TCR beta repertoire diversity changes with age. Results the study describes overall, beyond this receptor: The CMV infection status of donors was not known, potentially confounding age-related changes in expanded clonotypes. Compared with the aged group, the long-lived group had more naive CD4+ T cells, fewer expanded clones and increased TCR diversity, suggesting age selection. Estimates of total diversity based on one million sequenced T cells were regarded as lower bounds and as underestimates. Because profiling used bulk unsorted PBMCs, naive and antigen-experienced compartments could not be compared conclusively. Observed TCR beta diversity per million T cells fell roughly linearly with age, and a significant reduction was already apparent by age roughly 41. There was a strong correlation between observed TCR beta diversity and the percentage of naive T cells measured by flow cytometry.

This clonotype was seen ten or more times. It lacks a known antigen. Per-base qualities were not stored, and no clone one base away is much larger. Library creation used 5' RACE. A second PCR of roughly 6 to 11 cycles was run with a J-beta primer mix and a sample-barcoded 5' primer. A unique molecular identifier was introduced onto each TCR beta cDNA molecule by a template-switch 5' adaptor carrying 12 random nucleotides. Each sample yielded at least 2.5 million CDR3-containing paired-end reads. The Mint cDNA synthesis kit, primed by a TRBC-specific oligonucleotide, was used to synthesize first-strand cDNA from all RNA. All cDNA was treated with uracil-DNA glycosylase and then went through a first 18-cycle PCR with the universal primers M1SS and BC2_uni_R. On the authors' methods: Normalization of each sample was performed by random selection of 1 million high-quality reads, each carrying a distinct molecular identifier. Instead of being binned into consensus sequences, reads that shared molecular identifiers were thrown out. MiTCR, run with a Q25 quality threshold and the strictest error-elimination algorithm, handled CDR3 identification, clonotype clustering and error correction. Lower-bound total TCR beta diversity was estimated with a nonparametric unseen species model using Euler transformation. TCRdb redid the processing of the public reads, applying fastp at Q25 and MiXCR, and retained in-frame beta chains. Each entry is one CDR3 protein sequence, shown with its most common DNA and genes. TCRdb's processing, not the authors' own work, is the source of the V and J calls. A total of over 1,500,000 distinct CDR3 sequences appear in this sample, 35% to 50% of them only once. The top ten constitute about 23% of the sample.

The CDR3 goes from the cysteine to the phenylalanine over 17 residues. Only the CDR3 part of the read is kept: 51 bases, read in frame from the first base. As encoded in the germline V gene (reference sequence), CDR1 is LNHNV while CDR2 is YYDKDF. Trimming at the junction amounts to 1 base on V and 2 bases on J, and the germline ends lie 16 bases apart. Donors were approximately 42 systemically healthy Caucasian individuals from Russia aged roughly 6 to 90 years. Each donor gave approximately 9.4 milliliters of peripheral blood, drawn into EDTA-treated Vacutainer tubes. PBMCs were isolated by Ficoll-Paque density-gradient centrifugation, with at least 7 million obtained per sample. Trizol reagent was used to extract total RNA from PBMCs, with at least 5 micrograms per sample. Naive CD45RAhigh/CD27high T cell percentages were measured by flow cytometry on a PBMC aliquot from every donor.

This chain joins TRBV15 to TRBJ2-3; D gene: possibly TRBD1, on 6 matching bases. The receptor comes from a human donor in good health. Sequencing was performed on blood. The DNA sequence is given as TGTGCCACCAGCAGAGGACGGGACACCCTAAACACAGATACGCAGTATTTT. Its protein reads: CATSRGRDTLNTDTQYF.